A selection of T cell receptor beta chains follows, all from one sample in a study of blood T cell repertoires in COVID-19. The assay was immunoSEQ multiplex PCR, and TCRdb's table has in-frame clones only and misses some. The sample consists of some 70,000 clones, roughly 80% of them appearing once. Specimen: peripheral blood. Receptors originate from a man in his 60s with COVID-19, enrolled during active disease. Both conserved end residues are trimmed from each CDR3. The listing skips clone size in some rows; elsewhere it reads once, few, many or a size class.

v_call: TRBV5-6
j_call: TRBJ2-6
clone_size: NA
cdr3_length: 15
cdr3_aa: ASSTYPQGAGANVLT

v_call: TRBV7-9
j_call: TRBJ1-2
clone_size: NA
cdr3_length: 13
cdr3_aa: ASSPIPRVAYGYT

v_call: TRBV6-5
j_call: TRBJ2-7
clone_size: few
cdr3_length: 11
cdr3_aa: ASKFRGKDEQY

v_call: TRBV14
j_call: TRBJ2-1
clone_size: NA
cdr3_length: 15
cdr3_aa: ASSHFKTSGSYNEQF

v_call: TRBV3-1/TRBV3-2
j_call: TRBJ2-1
clone_size: NA
cdr3_length: 13
cdr3_aa: ASSQDPRGWNEQF

v_call: TRBV7-6
j_call: TRBJ1-6
clone_size: NA
cdr3_length: 12
cdr3_aa: ASSSGQGDSPLH

v_call: TRBV20-1
j_call: TRBJ2-1
clone_size: NA
cdr3_length: 8
cdr3_aa: SVGGNEQF

v_call: TRBV3-1/TRBV3-2
j_call: TRBJ1-1
clone_size: NA
cdr3_length: 11
cdr3_aa: ASSQRRGPEAF

v_call: TRBV3-1/TRBV3-2
j_call: TRBJ2-7
clone_size: NA
cdr3_length: 12
cdr3_aa: ASSQDTRGYEQY

v_call: TRBV28
j_call: TRBJ2-1
clone_size: once
cdr3_length: 11
cdr3_aa: ASMVQGSYEQF

v_call: TRBV10-3
j_call: TRBJ2-2
clone_size: NA
cdr3_length: 13
cdr3_aa: AISETSGDTGELF

v_call: TRBV19
j_call: TRBJ1-5
clone_size: few
cdr3_length: 14
cdr3_aa: ASSKPRDRGHQPQH

v_call: TRBV5-1
j_call: TRBJ2-1
clone_size: NA
cdr3_length: 11
cdr3_aa: ASSRDTYNEQF

v_call: TRBV5-4
j_call: TRBJ2-7
clone_size: few
cdr3_length: 11
cdr3_aa: ASSPDREREQY

v_call: TRBV11-3
j_call: TRBJ2-5
clone_size: NA
cdr3_length: 15
cdr3_aa: ASSSRGVAGGQETQY

v_call: TRBV29-1
j_call: TRBJ2-5
clone_size: NA
cdr3_length: 10
cdr3_aa: SSLGAGETQY

v_call: TRBV5-1
j_call: TRBJ2-3
clone_size: NA
cdr3_length: 15
cdr3_aa: ASSLLAGAVLTDTQY

v_call: TRBV2
j_call: TRBJ2-1
clone_size: few
cdr3_length: 14
cdr3_aa: ASSPSGRASYNEQF

v_call: TRBV2
j_call: TRBJ2-2
clone_size: few
cdr3_length: 11
cdr3_aa: ASSGTRTGELF

v_call: TRBV2
j_call: TRBJ2-5
clone_size: NA
cdr3_length: 13
cdr3_aa: ASSRDRGVGETQY

v_call: TRBV12-5
j_call: TRBJ2-3
clone_size: NA
cdr3_length: 15
cdr3_aa: ASGLGLLRRSTDTQY

v_call: TRBV10-3
j_call: TRBJ2-5
clone_size: NA
cdr3_length: 11
cdr3_aa: ATLGHQKETQY

v_call: TRBV11-2
j_call: TRBJ2-2
clone_size: NA
cdr3_length: 13
cdr3_aa: ASSIPGLHTGELF

v_call: TRBV2
j_call: TRBJ2-3
clone_size: NA
cdr3_length: 10
cdr3_aa: ASSYFTDTQY

v_call: TRBV9
j_call: TRBJ2-7
clone_size: NA
cdr3_length: 12
cdr3_aa: ASSVDGLAGEQY

v_call: TRBV24-1
j_call: TRBJ2-3
clone_size: NA
cdr3_length: 12
cdr3_aa: ATSDYQTTDTQY

v_call: TRBV5-1
j_call: TRBJ1-1
clone_size: NA
cdr3_length: 13
cdr3_aa: ASSTAGRSRTEAF

v_call: TRBV9
j_call: TRBJ1-2
clone_size: NA
cdr3_length: 10
cdr3_aa: ASSVGAGGYT

v_call: TRBV30
j_call: TRBJ2-5
clone_size: once
cdr3_length: 10
cdr3_aa: AWSVLQETQY

v_call: TRBV2
j_call: TRBJ2-2
clone_size: NA
cdr3_length: 11
cdr3_aa: ASKRSNTGELF

v_call: TRBV18
j_call: TRBJ1-6
clone_size: NA
cdr3_length: 12
cdr3_aa: ASSPEGEGSPLH

v_call: TRBV19
j_call: TRBJ1-5
clone_size: NA
cdr3_length: 9
cdr3_aa: ASNHAGIEH

v_call: TRBV14
j_call: TRBJ1-1
clone_size: NA
cdr3_length: 12
cdr3_aa: ASSQDRVNTEAF

v_call: TRBV10-1
j_call: TRBJ2-5
clone_size: once
cdr3_length: 11
cdr3_aa: ASSETGSGTQY

v_call: TRBV11-3
j_call: TRBJ2-1
clone_size: NA
cdr3_length: 13
cdr3_aa: ASSLRVLPGNEQF

v_call: TRBV11-2
j_call: TRBJ1-1
clone_size: many
cdr3_length: 14
cdr3_aa: ASSLVAGALNTEAF

v_call: TRBV5-6
j_call: TRBJ2-7
clone_size: NA
cdr3_length: 13
cdr3_aa: ASSFTASGAYEQY

v_call: TRBV5-6
j_call: TRBJ2-1
clone_size: NA
cdr3_length: 14
cdr3_aa: ASSLDAGEINNEQF

v_call: TRBV3-1/TRBV3-2
j_call: TRBJ2-3
clone_size: NA
cdr3_length: 16
cdr3_aa: ASSQDGLVGGRPDTQY

v_call: TRBV6-5
j_call: TRBJ1-2
clone_size: NA
cdr3_length: 12
cdr3_aa: ASSYSSGANGYT

v_call: TRBV29-1
j_call: TRBJ2-2
clone_size: once
cdr3_length: 11
cdr3_aa: SVRQGLFRELF

v_call: TRBV7-2
j_call: TRBJ2-7
clone_size: NA
cdr3_length: 12
cdr3_aa: ASSFSGGAYEQY

v_call: TRBV10-3
j_call: TRBJ1-1
clone_size: few
cdr3_length: 15
cdr3_aa: AISEWNRGKGSTEAF

v_call: TRBV28
j_call: TRBJ1-6
clone_size: few
cdr3_length: 13
cdr3_aa: ASSSGGTWNSPLH

v_call: TRBV28
j_call: TRBJ2-3
clone_size: NA
cdr3_length: 12
cdr3_aa: ASSFKGRTDTQY

v_call: TRBV7-9
j_call: TRBJ1-1
clone_size: NA
cdr3_length: 11
cdr3_aa: ASSLETGTEAF

v_call: TRBV29-1
j_call: TRBJ2-5
clone_size: NA
cdr3_length: 12
cdr3_aa: SVELSGEFETQY

v_call: TRBV3-1/TRBV3-2
j_call: TRBJ2-1
clone_size: few
cdr3_length: 14
cdr3_aa: ASSQGSSWGGNEQF

v_call: TRBV2
j_call: TRBJ2-2
clone_size: NA
cdr3_length: 12
cdr3_aa: ASKGLPFTGELF

v_call: TRBV6-5
j_call: TRBJ2-7
clone_size: NA
cdr3_length: 13
cdr3_aa: ASTIPGTNSYEQY

v_call: TRBV5-1
j_call: TRBJ2-2
clone_size: few
cdr3_length: 13
cdr3_aa: ASSLRAEFTGELF

v_call: TRBV2
j_call: TRBJ1-1
clone_size: NA
cdr3_length: 12
cdr3_aa: ASSQQGASTEAF

v_call: TRBV27
j_call: TRBJ1-6
clone_size: few
cdr3_length: 15
cdr3_aa: ASSLLVASSYNSPLH

v_call: TRBV9
j_call: TRBJ1-4
clone_size: few
cdr3_length: 12
cdr3_aa: ASSVGGVREKLF

v_call: TRBV27
j_call: TRBJ2-3
clone_size: NA
cdr3_length: 12
cdr3_aa: ASSPKTRSDTQY

v_call: TRBV15
j_call: TRBJ2-3
clone_size: NA
cdr3_length: 11
cdr3_aa: ATSRVRGDTQY

v_call: TRBV3-1/TRBV3-2
j_call: TRBJ2-4
clone_size: NA
cdr3_length: 13
cdr3_aa: ASSLSSGRRNIQY